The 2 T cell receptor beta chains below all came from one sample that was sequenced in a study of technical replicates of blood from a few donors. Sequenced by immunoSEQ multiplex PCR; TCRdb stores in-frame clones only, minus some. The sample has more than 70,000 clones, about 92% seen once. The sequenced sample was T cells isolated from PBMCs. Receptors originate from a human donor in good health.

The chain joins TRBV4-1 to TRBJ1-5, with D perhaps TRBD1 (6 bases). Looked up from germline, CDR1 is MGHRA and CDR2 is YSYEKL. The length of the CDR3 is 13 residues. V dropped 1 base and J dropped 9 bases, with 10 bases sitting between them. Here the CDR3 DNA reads TGCGCCAGCAGCCAAGTAGGGGGTGGGCCCCAGCATTTT. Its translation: CASSQVGGGPQHF.

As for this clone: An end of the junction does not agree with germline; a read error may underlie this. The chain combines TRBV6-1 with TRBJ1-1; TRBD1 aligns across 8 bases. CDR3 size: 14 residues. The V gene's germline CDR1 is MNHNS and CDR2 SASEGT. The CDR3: CASREAGGGTEAFF. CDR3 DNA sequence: TGTGCCAGCAGGGAAGCAGGGGGCGGGACTGAAGCTTTCTTT.